This T cell receptor beta chain is drawn from a study of post-analysis software for immune sequencing data. Prepared libraries of TCR beta cDNA carried unique molecular identifiers. MiXCR was run by TCRdb on the PCR reads, yielding one entry per CDR3 protein. The sample records hundreds of thousands of distinct CDR3 sequences, about 40% being singletons. Trimming removed 4 bases from V and 2 bases from J, with 9 bases in between. This CDR3 spans 13 amino acids. General study points: Elevated frequency relative to controls characterized four or five TRBV segments in patients, TRBV5-6, TRBV5-1 and TRBV20-1 among them.

On this clonotype itself: The antigen remains unidentified.

J is TRBJ2-7 and V is TRBV12-3 or TRBV12-4, with a weak D call TRBD1 (6 bases). The sample consisted of blood. The clonotype originates from a girl aged 10-17 years with multiple sclerosis. This CDR3 reads CASSSDRPYEQYF. The CDR3 nucleotides read TGTGCCAGCAGTTCGGACAGACCCTACGAGCAGTACTTC.